This TCR beta chain emerged from a study of memory CD4+ T cells and cytomegalovirus serostatus. As originally analysed: After removing out-of-frame reads, 2.3 million or so distinct TCRbeta sequences remained. Clones were read by immunoSEQ multiplex PCR, and TCRdb kept only the in-frame ones, dropping some. V and J calls and clone size are copied from that table; D and trimming were computed from the DNA. The data contain about 39,000 clones, approximately 78% of them singletons. The CDR3 has 15 amino acids. The V gene lost 3 bases and the J gene lost 5 bases, with 16 bases spanning the gap. Germline CDR1 reads SGHRS; CDR2 reads YFSETQ. The sort gate was single viable CD3+CD4+CD8-CD45RO+ cells for memory CD4+ T cells.

V usage is TRBV5-1 and J usage is TRBJ2-3, with D possibly TRBD1 on 5 matching bases. Sequencing input: memory CD4+ T cells from blood. The TCR comes from an adult in good health and CMV-seronegative. CDR3 region: CASSSPTQTEDTQYF. CDR3 coding DNA: TGCGCCAGCAGCTCACCAACGCAGACAGAAGATACGCAGTATTTT. The full variable domain, completed using reference TRBV5-1 and TRBJ2-3, is KAGVTQTPRYLIKTRGQQVTLSCSPISGHRSVSWYQQTPGQGLQFLFEYFSETQRNKGNFPGRFSGRQFSNSRSEMNVSTLELGDSALYLCASSSPTQTEDTQYFGPGTRLTVL.